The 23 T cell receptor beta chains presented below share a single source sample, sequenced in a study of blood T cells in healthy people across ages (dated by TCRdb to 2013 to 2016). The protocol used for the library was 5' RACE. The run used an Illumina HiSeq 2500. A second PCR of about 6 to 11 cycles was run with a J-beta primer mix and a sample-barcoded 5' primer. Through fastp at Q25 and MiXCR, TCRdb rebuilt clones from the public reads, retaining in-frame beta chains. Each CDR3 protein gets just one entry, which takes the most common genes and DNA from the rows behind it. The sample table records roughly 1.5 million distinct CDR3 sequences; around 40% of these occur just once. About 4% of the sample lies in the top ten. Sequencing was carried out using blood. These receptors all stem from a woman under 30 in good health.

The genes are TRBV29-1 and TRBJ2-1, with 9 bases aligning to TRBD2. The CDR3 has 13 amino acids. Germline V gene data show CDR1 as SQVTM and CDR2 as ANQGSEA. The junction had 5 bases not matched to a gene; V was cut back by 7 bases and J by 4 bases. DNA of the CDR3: TGCAGCGCCCAAGCGGGGGGTTACAATGAGCAGTTCTTC. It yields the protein CSAQAGGYNEQFF.

This CDR3 reads CSVRGRRGTEAFF. Written as DNA, the CDR3 is TGCAGCGTACGGGGGCGAAGGGGGACTGAAGCTTTCTTT. The chain recombines TRBV29-1 with TRBJ1-1; D is perhaps TRBD1 (6 bases). CDR1 SQVTM and CDR2 ANQGSEA come from the germline V gene. The CDR3 loop spans 13 amino acids. Trimming removed 6 bases at V and 5 bases at J, with 16 bases between.

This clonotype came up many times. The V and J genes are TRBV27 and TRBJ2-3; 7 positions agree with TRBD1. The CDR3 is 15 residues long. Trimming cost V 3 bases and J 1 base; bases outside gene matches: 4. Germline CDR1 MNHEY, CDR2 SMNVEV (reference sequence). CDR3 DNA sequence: TGTGCCAGCAGTTTGACAGGGCGTGGCACAGATACGCAGTATTTT. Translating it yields CASSLTGRGTDTQYF.

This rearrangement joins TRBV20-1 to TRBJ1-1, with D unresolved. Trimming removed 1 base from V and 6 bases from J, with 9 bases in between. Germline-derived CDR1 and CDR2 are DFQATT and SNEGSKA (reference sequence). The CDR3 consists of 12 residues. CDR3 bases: TGCAGTGCTAGAGGGCCAAACGCTGAAGCTTTCTTT. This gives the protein CSARGPNAEAFF.

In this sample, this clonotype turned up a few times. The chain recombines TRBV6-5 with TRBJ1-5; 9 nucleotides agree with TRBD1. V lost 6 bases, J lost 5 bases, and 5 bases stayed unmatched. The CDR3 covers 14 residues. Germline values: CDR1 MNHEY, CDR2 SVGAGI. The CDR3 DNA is TGTGCCAGCAGAGGACAGGGGAACGATCAGCCCCAGCATTTT. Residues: CASRGQGNDQPQHF.

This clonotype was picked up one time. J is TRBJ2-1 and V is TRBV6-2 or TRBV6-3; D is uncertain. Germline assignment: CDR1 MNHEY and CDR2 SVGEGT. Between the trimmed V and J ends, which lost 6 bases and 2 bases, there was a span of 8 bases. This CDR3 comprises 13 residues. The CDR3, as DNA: TGTGCCAGCAGCGGAGCAGCCTACAATGAGCAGTTCTTC. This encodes CASSGAAYNEQFF.

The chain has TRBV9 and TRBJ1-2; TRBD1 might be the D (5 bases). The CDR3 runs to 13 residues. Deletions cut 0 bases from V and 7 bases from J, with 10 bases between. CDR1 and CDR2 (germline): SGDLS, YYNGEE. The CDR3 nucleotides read TGTGCCAGCAGCGTAGCGCAGGGCGCTGGCTACACCTTC. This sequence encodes CASSVAQGAGYTF.

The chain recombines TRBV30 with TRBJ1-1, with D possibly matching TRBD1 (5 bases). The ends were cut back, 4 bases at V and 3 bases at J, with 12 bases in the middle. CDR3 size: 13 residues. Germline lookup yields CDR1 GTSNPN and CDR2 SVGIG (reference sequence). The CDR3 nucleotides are TGTGCCTGGATACGGGGCTTGGACACTGAAGCTTTCTTT. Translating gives CAWIRGLDTEAFF.

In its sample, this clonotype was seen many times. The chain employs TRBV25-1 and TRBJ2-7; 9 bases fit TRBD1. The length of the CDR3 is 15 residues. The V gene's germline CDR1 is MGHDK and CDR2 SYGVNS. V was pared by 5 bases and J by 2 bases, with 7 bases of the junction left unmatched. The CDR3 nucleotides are TGTGCCAGCAGTAATGACGGACAGGGGACCTACGAGCAGTACTTC. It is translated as CASSNDGQGTYEQYF.

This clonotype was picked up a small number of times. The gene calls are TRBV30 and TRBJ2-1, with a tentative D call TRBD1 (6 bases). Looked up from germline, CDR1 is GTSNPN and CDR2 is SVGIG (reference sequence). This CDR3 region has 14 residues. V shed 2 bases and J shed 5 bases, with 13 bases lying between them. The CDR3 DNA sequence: TGTGCCTGGAGTACCCGGACAGTCAACAATGAGCAGTTCTTC. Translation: CAWSTRTVNNEQFF.

The CDR3 loop reads CASSYRVGGAQYF. The CDR3 DNA sequence: TGTGCCAGCAGTTACAGGGTGGGGGGGGCGCAGTATTTT. This chain joins TRBV6-5 and TRBJ2-3; 7 nucleotides align to TRBD2. Germline loops: CDR1 MNHEY, CDR2 SVGAGI. There are 13 residues in the CDR3. The V gene end was trimmed by 2 bases and the J gene end by 10 bases; junction bases not matched to a gene: 6.

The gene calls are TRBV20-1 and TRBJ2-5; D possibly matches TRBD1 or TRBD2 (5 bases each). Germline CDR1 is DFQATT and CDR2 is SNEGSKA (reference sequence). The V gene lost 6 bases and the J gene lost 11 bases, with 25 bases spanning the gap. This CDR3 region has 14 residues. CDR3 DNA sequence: TGCAGTGCCACCGGGACGGAGACCTACAATGTGCAGTACTTC. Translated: CSATGTETYNVQYF.

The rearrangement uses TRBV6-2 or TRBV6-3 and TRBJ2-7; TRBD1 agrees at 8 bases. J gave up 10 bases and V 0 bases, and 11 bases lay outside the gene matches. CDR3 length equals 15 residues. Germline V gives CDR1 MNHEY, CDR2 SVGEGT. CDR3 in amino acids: CASSYSGHRDRGQYF. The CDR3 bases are TGTGCCAGCAGTTACTCAGGTCACCGAGACAGGGGACAGTACTTC.

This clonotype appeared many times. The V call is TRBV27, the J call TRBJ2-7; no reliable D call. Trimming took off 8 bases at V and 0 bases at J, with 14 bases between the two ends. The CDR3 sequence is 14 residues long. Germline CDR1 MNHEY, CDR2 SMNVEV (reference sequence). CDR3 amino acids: CASGKGGNSYEQYF. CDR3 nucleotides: TGTGCCAGCGGCAAAGGCGGTAACTCCTACGAGCAGTACTTC.

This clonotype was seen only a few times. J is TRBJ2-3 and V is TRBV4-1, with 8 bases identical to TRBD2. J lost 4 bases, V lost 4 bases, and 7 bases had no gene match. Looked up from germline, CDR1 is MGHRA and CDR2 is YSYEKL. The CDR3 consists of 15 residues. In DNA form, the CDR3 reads TGCGCCAGCAGCCTTAGCGGGATAGGTGCAGATACGCAGTATTTT. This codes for CASSLSGIGADTQYF.

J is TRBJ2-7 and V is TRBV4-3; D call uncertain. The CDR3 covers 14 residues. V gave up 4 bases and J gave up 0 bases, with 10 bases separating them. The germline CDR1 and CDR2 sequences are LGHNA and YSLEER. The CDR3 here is CASSPSLISYEQYF. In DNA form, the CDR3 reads TGCGCCAGCAGCCCGTCCCTCATCTCCTACGAGCAGTACTTC.

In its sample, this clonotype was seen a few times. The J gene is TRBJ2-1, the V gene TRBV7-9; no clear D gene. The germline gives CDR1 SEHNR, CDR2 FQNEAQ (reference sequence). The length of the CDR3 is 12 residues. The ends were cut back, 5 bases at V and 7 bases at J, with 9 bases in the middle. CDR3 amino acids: CASSATVNEQFF. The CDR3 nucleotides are TGTGCCAGCAGCGCAACAGTAAATGAGCAGTTCTTC.

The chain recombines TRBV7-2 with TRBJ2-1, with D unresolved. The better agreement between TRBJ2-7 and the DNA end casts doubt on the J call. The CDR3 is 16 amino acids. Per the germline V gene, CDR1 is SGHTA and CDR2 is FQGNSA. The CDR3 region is CASSLRSGSSYNEQYF. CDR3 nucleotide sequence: TGTGCCAGCAGCCTCCGGTCCGGAAGCTCCTACAATGAGCAGTACTTC.

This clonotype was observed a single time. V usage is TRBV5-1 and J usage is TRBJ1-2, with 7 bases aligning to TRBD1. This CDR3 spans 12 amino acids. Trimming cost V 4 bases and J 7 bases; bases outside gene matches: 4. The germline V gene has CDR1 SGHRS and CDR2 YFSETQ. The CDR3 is CASSAGQSGYTF. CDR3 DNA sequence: TGCGCCAGCAGCGCGGGACAGTCTGGCTACACCTTC.

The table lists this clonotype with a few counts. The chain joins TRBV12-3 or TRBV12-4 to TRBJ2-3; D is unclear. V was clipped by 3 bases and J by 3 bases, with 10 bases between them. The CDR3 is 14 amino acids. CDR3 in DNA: TGTGCCAGCAGTTTTAGCCTTTGGACAGATACGCAGTATTTT. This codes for CASSFSLWTDTQYF.

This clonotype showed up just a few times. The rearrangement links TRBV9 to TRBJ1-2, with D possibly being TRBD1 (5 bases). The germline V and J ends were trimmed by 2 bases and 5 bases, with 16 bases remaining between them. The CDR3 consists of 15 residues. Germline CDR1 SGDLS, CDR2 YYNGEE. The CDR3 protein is CASSVGGGDLYGYTF. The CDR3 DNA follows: TGTGCCAGCAGCGTTGGGGGAGGGGATTTGTATGGCTACACCTTC.

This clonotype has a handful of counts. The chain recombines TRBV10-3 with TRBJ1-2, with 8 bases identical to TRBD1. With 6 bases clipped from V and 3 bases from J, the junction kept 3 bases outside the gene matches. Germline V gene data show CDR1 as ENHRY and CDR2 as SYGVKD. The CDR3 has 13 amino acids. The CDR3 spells CAIRSGQDYGYTF. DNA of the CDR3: TGTGCCATCAGATCGGGACAGGACTATGGCTACACCTTC.

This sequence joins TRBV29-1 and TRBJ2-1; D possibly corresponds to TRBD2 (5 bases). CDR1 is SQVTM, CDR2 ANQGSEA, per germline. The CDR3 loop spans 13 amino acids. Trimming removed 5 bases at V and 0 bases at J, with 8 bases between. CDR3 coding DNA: TGCAGCGTTTCCCGGGGCTCCTACAATGAGCAGTTCTTC. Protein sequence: CSVSRGSYNEQFF.